This T cell receptor beta chain stems from a study of cytomegalovirus exposure and HLA in healthy donors. This clone was detected only a few times. The antigen is undetermined. V shed 3 bases, J shed 0 bases, and the junction held 1 base outside the gene matches. The CDR3 is 13 residues long. CDR1 and CDR2 (germline): SQVTM, ANQGSEA. Study-level points and caveats: The authors considered a cluster of highly shared sequence variants likely to be a sequencing artifact.

PCR used 60 Vbeta primers and 13 Jbeta primers. Data came from immunoSEQ multiplex PCR; TCRdb stores just in-frame clones and leaves some out. The sample records 150,000 to 200,000 clones, approximately 12% being singletons. The chain joins TRBV29-1 to TRBJ1-1, with 7 bases identical to TRBD1. The sequence was obtained from a man in his fifties in good health and CMV-seropositive. Specimen: PBMCs. The CDR3 nucleotides are TGCAGCGTTGAGGGACAGTTGAACACTGAAGCTTTCTTT. Amino acid sequence: CSVEGQLNTEAFF.